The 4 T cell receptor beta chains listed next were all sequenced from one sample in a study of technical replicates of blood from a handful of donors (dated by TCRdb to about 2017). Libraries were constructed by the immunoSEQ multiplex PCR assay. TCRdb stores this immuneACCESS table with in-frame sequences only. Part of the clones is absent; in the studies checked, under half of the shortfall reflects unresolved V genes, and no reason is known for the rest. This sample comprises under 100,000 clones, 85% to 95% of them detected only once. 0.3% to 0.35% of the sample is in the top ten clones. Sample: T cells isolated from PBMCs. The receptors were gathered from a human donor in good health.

CDR3 residues: CAIQTGSTEAFF. In DNA, the CDR3 is TGTGCCATACAGACAGGGAGCACTGAAGCTTTCTTT. J is TRBJ1-1 and V is TRBV19, with 7 nucleotides matching TRBD1. V was clipped by 10 bases and J by 4 bases; unmatched bases: 6. The germline V gene encodes CDR1 LNHDA and CDR2 SQIVND (reference sequence). CDR3 length: 12 residues.

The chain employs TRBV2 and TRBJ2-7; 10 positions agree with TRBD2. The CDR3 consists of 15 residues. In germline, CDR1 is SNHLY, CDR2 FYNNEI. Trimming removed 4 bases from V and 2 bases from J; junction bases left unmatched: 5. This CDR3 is CASSGEREGAYEQYF. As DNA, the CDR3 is TGTGCCAGCAGTGGAGAGCGGGAGGGCGCCTACGAGCAGTACTTC.

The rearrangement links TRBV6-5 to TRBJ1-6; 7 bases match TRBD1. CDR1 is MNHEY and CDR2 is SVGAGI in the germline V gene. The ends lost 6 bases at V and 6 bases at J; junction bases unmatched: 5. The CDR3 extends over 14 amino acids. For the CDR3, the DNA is TGTGCCAGCAGGGCCGGGACAGCTAATTCACCCCTCCACTTT. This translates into CASRAGTANSPLHF.

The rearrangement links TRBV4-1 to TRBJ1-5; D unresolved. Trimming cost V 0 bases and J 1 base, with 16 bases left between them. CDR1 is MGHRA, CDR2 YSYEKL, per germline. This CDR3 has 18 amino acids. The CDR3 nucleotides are TGCGCCAGCAGCCAAGAGGTCGGGGTCGAGAGAAGCAATCAGCCCCAGCATTTT. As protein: CASSQEVGVERSNQPQHF.